Following are 18 T cell receptor beta chains from one sample sequenced in a study of blood T cell repertoires in COVID-19. Generated by immunoSEQ multiplex PCR, the TCRdb table keeps only in-frame clones and is missing some. Of roughly 97,000 clones listed, 75% to 85% were seen once; the top ten hold about 5%. Sequenced: peripheral blood. These TCRs come from a man aged 60 to 69 with acute or convalescent COVID-19.

This clone was seen a handful of times. The chain joins TRBV3-1 (or the pseudogene TRBV3-2) to TRBJ1-2; D not resolved. Per germline, CDR1 LGHDT and CDR2 YNNKEL (reference sequence). V lost 0 bases to trimming and J lost 1 base, with 12 bases between them. The CDR3 has 16 amino acids. CDR3 DNA: TGTGCCAGCAGCCAAGATATTAGGTACAGTAACTATGGCTACACCTTC. Its translation is CASSQDIRYSNYGYTF.

The V and J genes are TRBV6-6 and TRBJ1-4; D ambiguous. Germline CDR1 reads MNHNY; CDR2 reads SVGAGI (reference sequence). The CDR3 loop spans 15 amino acids. Trimming left V 0 bases short and J 8 bases short, with 13 bases between. The CDR3: CASSYSDSGREKLFF. The CDR3 nucleotides are TGTGCCAGCAGTTACTCGGACTCCGGCAGAGAAAAACTGTTTTTT.

A few counts support this clone. CDR3 sequence: CASSIGKAGGYTF. The CDR3 nucleotides are TGTGCCAGCAGCATCGGGAAGGCGGGGGGCTACACCTTC. The V and J genes are TRBV6-5 and TRBJ1-2; D is unresolved. This CDR3 has 13 residues. Germline V gene lookup returns CDR1 MNHEY and CDR2 SVGAGI. The ends were cut back, 6 bases at V and 8 bases at J, with 16 bases in the middle.

The rearrangement joins TRBV28 to TRBJ1-3; no clear D. CDR3 length: 15 residues. Deletions cut 7 bases from V and 0 bases from J, with 13 bases between. Germline CDR1 MDHEN, CDR2 SYDVKM. DNA for the CDR3: TGTGCCAGCACCTCCCCCAGATTCTCTGGAAACACCATATATTTT. Amino acid sequence: CASTSPRFSGNTIYF. The full variable domain, rest sourced from reference TRBV28 and TRBJ1-3, is DVKVTQSSRYLVKRTGEKVFLECVQDMDHENMFWYRQDPGLGLRLIYFSYDVKMKEKGDIPEGYSVSREKKERFSLILESASTNQTSMYLCASTSPRFSGNTIYFGEGSWLTVV.

The table lists this clone with a count of one. The CDR3 nucleotides are TGCGCCAGCAGCTTGGCCGGGCGGGACAGGGATGGCTACACCTTC. This sequence encodes CASSLAGRDRDGYTF. The V and J genes are TRBV5-1 and TRBJ1-2; the match to TRBD1 covers 9 bases. The CDR3 covers 15 residues. Germline loops: CDR1 SGHRS, CDR2 YFSETQ. V lost 0 bases and J lost 6; bases outside the gene matches: 6.

Only a few counts were recorded for this clone. The V gene is TRBV5-4, the J gene TRBJ2-2; no definite D call. Germline V gene sequence: CDR1 SGHNT, CDR2 YYREEE (reference sequence). The V and J ends lost 4 bases and 0 bases respectively, with 13 bases between them. This CDR3 has 16 residues. CDR3 in amino acids: CASSRTPDTNTGELFF. The DNA of the CDR3 is TGTGCCAGCAGCCGAACTCCAGACACGAACACCGGGGAGCTGTTTTTT.

CDR3 DNA: TGTGCCAGCAGGTATAACCCCACAGGGACAGATACGCAGTATTTT. The encoded protein is CASRYNPTGTDTQYF. The rearrangement joins TRBV7-9 to TRBJ2-3; D might be TRBD1 (6 bases). The CDR3 loop spans 15 amino acids. CDR1 and CDR2 from the germline V gene are SEHNR and FQNEAQ (reference sequence). V was clipped by 6 bases and J by 3 bases, with 16 bases between them.

The chain uses TRBV30 and TRBJ1-2; no definite D call. Per the germline V gene, CDR1 is GTSNPN and CDR2 is SVGIG (reference sequence). The CDR3 runs 13 residues. V lost 0 bases, J lost 5 bases, and 10 bases lay in between. CDR3 loop: CAWSVQLRYGYTF. The CDR3 coding sequence is TGTGCCTGGAGTGTACAGTTGCGATATGGCTACACCTTC. The full variable domain, its missing parts supplied by reference TRBV30 and TRBJ1-2, is SQTIHQWPATLVQPVGSPLSLECTVEGTSNPNLYWYRQAAGRGLQLLFYSVGIGQISSEVPQNLSASRPQDRQFILSSKKLLLSDSGFYLCAWSVQLRYGYTFGSGTRLTVV.

The chain carries TRBV19 and TRBJ1-6, with 8 bases matching TRBD1. The CDR3 is 17 residues long. Losses at the gene ends were 7 bases for V and 0 bases for J; bases not matched to a gene: 8. Germline V gene data show CDR1 as LNHDA and CDR2 as SQIVND (reference sequence). In nucleotides, the CDR3 is TGTGCCAGTACCGGGACAGGAATCAGCTCCTATAATTCACCCCTCCACTTT. As protein: CASTGTGISSYNSPLHF.

V is TRBV11-2 and J is TRBJ2-5; a possible D gene is TRBD2 (5 bases). There are 13 residues in the CDR3. CDR1 SGHAT and CDR2 FQNNGV come from the germline V gene. V lost 3 bases and J lost 3, with 8 bases in between. The CDR3 sequence is CASSLKGEETQYF. In DNA form, the CDR3 reads TGTGCCAGCAGCTTGAAGGGAGAAGAGACCCAGTACTTC.

Only one count was recorded for this clone. The V gene is TRBV4-2, the J gene TRBJ2-2; 9 positions agree with TRBD2. Germline CDR1 and CDR2: LGHNA and YNFKEQ. CDR3 size: 15 residues. Trimming took 4 bases from V and 6 from J; bases not matched to a gene: 6. The CDR3 DNA reads TGTGCCAGCAGCCTTCGGACTAGCGAGGCCGGGGAGCTGTTTTTT. It codes for CASSLRTSEAGELFF.

The chain is built from TRBV2 and TRBJ2-7; 9 bases map to TRBD1. CDR1 SNHLY and CDR2 FYNNEI come from the germline V gene. This CDR3 contains 13 residues. V lost 6 bases to trimming and J lost 2 bases; unmatched junction nucleotides: 2. CDR3 nucleotides: TGTGCCAGCAGGGGGACAGGGCCCTACGAGCAGTACTTC. Translation gives CASRGTGPYEQYF.

The chain is built from TRBV11-2 and TRBJ1-2, with unresolved D. The V gene lost 2 bases and the J gene lost 8 bases, with 6 bases spanning the gap. Germline lookup yields CDR1 SGHAT and CDR2 FQNNGV. The CDR3 length is 11 residues. CDR3: CASSLIEGYTF. In DNA, the CDR3 is TGTGCCAGCAGCTTAATAGAAGGCTACACCTTC.

The chain has TRBV27 and TRBJ1-4; D is perhaps TRBD1 (5 bases). Germline loops: CDR1 MNHEY, CDR2 SMNVEV (reference sequence). The CDR3 runs to 14 residues. Trimming stripped 6 bases from V and 2 bases from J, with 10 bases between. This CDR3 is CASRRGSTNEKLFF. Here the CDR3 DNA reads TGTGCCAGCAGAAGGGGATCCACTAATGAAAAACTGTTTTTT.

This clone has a single count. The V gene is TRBV7-2, the J gene TRBJ1-6; D possibly corresponds to TRBD1 (5 bases). V gave up 5 bases and J gave up 9 bases, with 17 bases separating them. Germline assignment: CDR1 SGHTA and CDR2 FQGNSA. CDR3 length: 15 amino acids. For the CDR3, the DNA is TGTGCCAGCAGCCTGAATCGACGGGGGGGTTCACCCCTCCACTTT. This translates into CASSLNRRGGSPLHF.

This rearrangement joins TRBV7-2 to TRBJ1-6, with a possible D match to TRBD1 (6 bases). There are 15 residues in the CDR3. The V gene lost 1 base and the J gene lost 6 bases, with 10 bases spanning the gap. Germline loops: CDR1 SGHTA, CDR2 FQGNSA. The CDR3 protein is CASSLGQGRNSPLHF. CDR3 bases: TGTGCCAGCAGCTTAGGGCAGGGGCGTAATTCACCCCTCCACTTT.

This chain uses TRBV5-1 with TRBJ1-1; TRBD1 aligns across 8 bases. Germline assignment: CDR1 SGHRS and CDR2 YFSETQ. The CDR3 is 14 amino acids. Unmatched junction bases numbered 3, after V lost 3 bases and J lost 2 bases. CDR3 nucleotides: TGCGCCAGCAGCTCGGGACAGGACAACACTGAAGCTTTCTTT. Its translation is CASSSGQDNTEAFF.

This chain uses TRBV9 with TRBJ2-1, with 8 bases aligning to TRBD2. The CDR3 is 15 residues long. The V gene end was trimmed by 0 bases and the J gene end by 4 bases; junction bases not matched to a gene: 3. The germline V gene has CDR1 SGDLS and CDR2 YYNGEE. This CDR3 reads CASSVGTSGYNEQFF. The CDR3 DNA reads as TGTGCCAGCAGCGTAGGCACTAGCGGATACAATGAGCAGTTCTTC.